The 20 T cell receptor beta chains in this list originate from one sample, sequenced in a study of T cells after yellow fever vaccination. TCRdb reprocessed the 5' RACE reads via MiXCR and lists one record per CDR3 protein. The sample holds about 350,000 distinct CDR3 sequences; about 4% are singletons and the top ten take roughly 25%. The starting material was PBMCs, obtained 5 days after the yellow fever booster vaccination. The receptors here all came from a man between 18 and 29 years old who received the YFV17D yellow fever vaccine.

This clonotype has ten or more counts. The rearrangement joins TRBV29-1 to TRBJ2-3; D is ambiguous. The germline V and J ends were trimmed by 3 bases and 0 bases, with 7 bases remaining between them. Germline CDR1 reads SQVTM; CDR2 reads ANQGSEA. The CDR3 runs 13 residues. CDR3: CSVETPSTDTQYF. The CDR3 DNA is TGCAGCGTTGAGACACCTAGCACAGATACGCAGTATTTT.

The genes are TRBV6-6 and TRBJ1-3; unclear D gene. The germline CDR1 and CDR2 sequences are MNHNY and SVGAGI (reference sequence). The CDR3 length is 14 residues. Trimming cost V 5 bases and J 2 bases, with 10 bases left between them. This CDR3 reads CASSTFIPGNTIYF. The CDR3 nucleotides are TGTGCCAGCAGTACGTTCATCCCTGGAAACACCATATATTTT.

The V call is TRBV29-1, the J call TRBJ2-2, with 12 bases lining up with TRBD1. The V and J ends lost 6 bases and 6 bases, in that order; junction bases with no gene match: 2. The CDR3 has 13 amino acids. In germline, CDR1 is SQVTM, CDR2 ANQGSEA. This CDR3 reads CSVGTGGSGELFF. As DNA, the CDR3 is TGCAGCGTCGGGACAGGGGGCTCCGGGGAGCTGTTTTTT.

This sequence joins TRBV7-2 and TRBJ2-1; 8 nucleotides line up with TRBD2. CDR3 length: 15 amino acids. Germline V gives CDR1 SGHTA, CDR2 FQGNSA. With V trimmed by 7 bases and J by 5 bases, 10 bases remained unmatched. CDR3 DNA sequence: TGTGCCAGCACCCTGGGGGGGCGGGGGGACAATGAGCAGTTCTTC. Encoded protein: CASTLGGRGDNEQFF.

The rearrangement joins TRBV3-1 to TRBJ1-1; D gene unclear. Germline CDR1 is LGHDT and CDR2 is YNNKEL (reference sequence). Trimming left V 6 bases short and J 0 bases short, with 5 bases between. The CDR3 totals 12 residues. The CDR3 bases are TGTGCCAGCAGTGAAATGAACACTGAAGCTTTCTTT. Protein sequence: CASSEMNTEAFF.

The V gene is TRBV5-1, the J gene TRBJ2-7; D is tentatively TRBD1 or TRBD2 (6 bases each). V lost 0 bases and J 6 bases, leaving 10 bases between the germline ends. From germline, CDR1 is SGHRS and CDR2 YFSETQ. The CDR3 is made up of 13 amino acids. The CDR3 is CASSLAGEVEQYF. The CDR3 bases are TGCGCCAGCAGCTTGGCAGGGGAGGTCGAGCAGTACTTC.

The chain combines TRBV4-1 with TRBJ2-1; 7 nucleotides align to TRBD1. Unmatched junction bases numbered 12, after V lost 3 bases and J lost 1 base. The CDR3 runs 18 residues. Germline assignment: CDR1 MGHRA and CDR2 YSYEKL. The CDR3 loop is CASSQYRQGIVSYNEQFF. For the CDR3, the DNA is TGCGCCAGCAGCCAGTATCGACAGGGAATAGTTTCCTACAATGAGCAGTTCTTC.

The chain recombines TRBV6-6 with TRBJ1-4; D unresolved. This CDR3 is built from 12 residues. V was cut by 2 bases and J by 5 bases, with 3 bases left in between. Germline CDR1 MNHNY, CDR2 SVGAGI (reference sequence). The CDR3 here is CASSYGNEKLFF. CDR3 nucleotides: TGTGCCAGCAGTTACGGGAATGAAAAACTGTTTTTT.

The chain uses TRBV4-3 and TRBJ1-6; 9 bases match TRBD1. Germline CDR1 LGHNA, CDR2 YSLEER. The CDR3 runs 16 residues. Trimming at V came to 4 bases and at J to 9 bases, leaving 10 bases not matched to a gene. The CDR3 reads CASSPLLGTGSSPLHF. In nucleotides, the CDR3 is TGCGCCAGCAGCCCCCTTTTGGGGACAGGGAGTTCACCCCTCCACTTT.

This clonotype has a count of ten or more. The V gene is TRBV18, the J gene TRBJ1-1, with a tentative D call TRBD1 (6 bases). V was cut by 3 bases and J by 10 bases, with 12 bases left in between. This CDR3 region has 12 residues. Germline-derived CDR1 and CDR2 are KGHSH and LQKENI. The CDR3 loop is CASSPQGFAAFF. The CDR3 DNA sequence: TGTGCCAGCTCACCCCAGGGGTTCGCAGCTTTCTTT.

The J gene is TRBJ2-2, the V gene TRBV7-2; no firm D call. Trimming left V 1 base short and J 1 base short, with 7 bases between. CDR1 and CDR2 from the germline V gene are SGHTA and FQGNSA. The CDR3 extends over 15 amino acids. In DNA form, the CDR3 reads TGTGCCAGCAGCTTAGTCGGGTGGAACACCGGGGAGCTGTTTTTT. Its protein product is CASSLVGWNTGELFF.

This clonotype occurred once. The genes are TRBV19 and TRBJ2-1, with D hard to call. There are 11 residues in the CDR3. CDR1 is LNHDA and CDR2 is SQIVND in the germline V gene (reference sequence). Deletions cut 3 bases from V and 8 bases from J, with 5 bases between. The CDR3 bases are TGTGCCAGTAGTATCGTGGATGAGCAGTTCTTC. As protein: CASSIVDEQFF.

This clonotype has just a few counts. The rearrangement joins TRBV19 to TRBJ1-4, with D perhaps matching TRBD1 (6 bases). Looked up from germline, CDR1 is LNHDA and CDR2 is SQIVND (reference sequence). The CDR3 has 13 residues. V shed 8 bases and J shed 7 bases, with 14 bases lying between them. In DNA form, the CDR3 reads TGTGCCAGTTACGACAGGAGCGGTGAAAAACTGTTTTTT. It codes for CASYDRSGEKLFF. Looking up the rest from reference TRBV19 and TRBJ1-4 gives the full variable domain: DGGITQSPKYLFRKEGQNVTLSCEQNLNHDAMYWYRQDPGQGLRLIYYSQIVNDFQKGDIAEGYSVSREKKESFPLTVTSAQKNPTAFYLCASYDRSGEKLFFGSGTQLSVL.

In this sample, this clonotype turned up a few times. The chain joins TRBV20-1 to TRBJ1-4; D remains unclear. The CDR3 loop spans 13 amino acids. With 2 bases removed from V and 4 bases from J, the gap between germline ends came to 8 bases. The germline V gene encodes CDR1 DFQATT and CDR2 SNEGSKA (reference sequence). The CDR3 spells CSARPSNNEKLFF. The CDR3 DNA follows: TGCAGTGCTAGACCCAGTAATAATGAAAAACTGTTTTTT.

This clonotype has a handful of counts. The J gene is TRBJ2-3, the V gene TRBV13; a weak D match, TRBD2 (7 bases). CDR3 length: 15 amino acids. From germline, CDR1 is PRHDT and CDR2 FYEKMQ (reference sequence). Trimming took 4 bases from V and 2 from J, leaving 13 bases between them. The CDR3 reads CASSSRGLYTDTQYF. The CDR3 DNA is TGTGCCAGCAGCTCCAGGGGACTATACACAGATACGCAGTATTTT.

This clonotype was recorded at least ten times. This sequence joins TRBV20-1 and TRBJ2-7, with 9 bases aligning to TRBD2. Germline V CDR1 and CDR2: DFQATT, SNEGSKA (reference sequence). Trimming at V came to 6 bases and at J to 9 bases, leaving 12 bases not matched to a gene. The CDR3 contains 13 residues. The CDR3 region has the DNA TGCAGTGCCCAACTTCGCGGGGGGGATAGGCAGTACGTC. It codes for CSAQLRGGDRQYV.

This clonotype was counted at least ten times. The chain recombines TRBV7-3 with TRBJ2-1; 8 positions agree with TRBD2. Germline lookup yields CDR1 SGHTA and CDR2 FQGTGA. CDR3 size: 16 residues. With V trimmed by 5 bases and J by 4 bases, 10 bases remained unmatched. Written as DNA, the CDR3 is TGTGCCAGCAGCCATGGGGGTAGCGGGGCTTACAATGAGCAGTTCTTC. Its translation is CASSHGGSGAYNEQFF.

This clonotype has only a few counts. J is TRBJ2-3 and V is TRBV10-3, with D uncertain. The V and J ends lost 3 bases and 5 bases respectively, with 12 bases between them. Germline loops: CDR1 ENHRY, CDR2 SYGVKD. The CDR3 is 14 amino acids. The CDR3 nucleotides read TGTGCCATCAGTGATCCTCGGTTGGGAGATACGCAGTATTTT. Its translation is CAISDPRLGDTQYF.

In its sample, this clonotype was seen a few times. The genes are TRBV5-1 and TRBJ1-2; 7 bases line up with TRBD1. J lost 5 bases, V lost 0 bases, and 7 bases had no gene match. This CDR3 is built from 15 residues. Per the germline V gene, CDR1 is SGHRS and CDR2 is YFSETQ. CDR3 DNA sequence: TGCGCCAGCAGCTTGGTAGGGGGCGCGAGGTATGGCTACACCTTC. The encoded protein is CASSLVGGARYGYTF.

This clonotype was detected only a few times. CDR3 protein: CSARSDTEAFF. The CDR3, as DNA: TGCAGTGCTAGGAGCGACACTGAAGCTTTCTTT. The chain is built from TRBV20-1 and TRBJ1-1; D is unclear. In germline, CDR1 is DFQATT, CDR2 SNEGSKA (reference sequence). The CDR3 is 11 amino acids. Trimming left V 3 bases short and J 3 bases short, with 5 bases between.